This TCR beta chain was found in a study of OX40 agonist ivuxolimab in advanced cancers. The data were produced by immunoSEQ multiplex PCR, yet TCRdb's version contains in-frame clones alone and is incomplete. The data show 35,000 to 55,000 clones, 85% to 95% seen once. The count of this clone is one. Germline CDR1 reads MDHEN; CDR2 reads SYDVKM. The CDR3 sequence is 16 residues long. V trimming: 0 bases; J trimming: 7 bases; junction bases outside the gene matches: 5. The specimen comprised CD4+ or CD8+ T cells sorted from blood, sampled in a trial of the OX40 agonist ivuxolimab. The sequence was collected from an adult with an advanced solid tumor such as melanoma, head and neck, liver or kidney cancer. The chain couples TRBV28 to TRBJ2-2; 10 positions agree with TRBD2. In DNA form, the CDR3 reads TGTGCCAGCAGTTTATGGAAGGAGCGGGAGGGCGGGGAGCTGTTTTTT. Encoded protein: CASSLWKEREGGELFF.